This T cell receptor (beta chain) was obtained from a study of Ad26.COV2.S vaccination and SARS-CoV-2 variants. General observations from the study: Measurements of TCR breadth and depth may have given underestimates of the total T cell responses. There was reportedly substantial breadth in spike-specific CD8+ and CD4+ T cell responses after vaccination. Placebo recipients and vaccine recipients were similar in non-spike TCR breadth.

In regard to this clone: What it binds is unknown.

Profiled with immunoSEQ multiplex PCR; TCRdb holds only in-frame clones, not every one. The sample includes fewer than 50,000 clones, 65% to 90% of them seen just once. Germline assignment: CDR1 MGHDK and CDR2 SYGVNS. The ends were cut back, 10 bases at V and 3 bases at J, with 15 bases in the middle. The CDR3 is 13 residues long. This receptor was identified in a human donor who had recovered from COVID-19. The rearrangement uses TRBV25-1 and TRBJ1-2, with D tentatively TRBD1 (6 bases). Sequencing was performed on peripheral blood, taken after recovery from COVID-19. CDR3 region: CATKRTEDYGYTF. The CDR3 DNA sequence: TGTGCCACGAAACGGACAGAGGACTATGGCTACACCTTC.